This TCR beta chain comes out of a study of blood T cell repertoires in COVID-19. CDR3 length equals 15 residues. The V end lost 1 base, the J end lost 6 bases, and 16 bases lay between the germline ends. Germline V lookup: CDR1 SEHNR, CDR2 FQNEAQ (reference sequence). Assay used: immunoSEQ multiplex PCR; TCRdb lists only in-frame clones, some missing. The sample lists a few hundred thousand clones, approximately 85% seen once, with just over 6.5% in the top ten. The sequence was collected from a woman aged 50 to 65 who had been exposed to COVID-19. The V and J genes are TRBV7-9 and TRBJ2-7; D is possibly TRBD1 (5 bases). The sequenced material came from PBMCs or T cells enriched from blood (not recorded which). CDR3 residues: CASSLGRVLSSEQYF. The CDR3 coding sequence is TGTGCCAGCAGCTTAGGCAGGGTCCTATCTTCCGAGCAGTACTTC.